This is a list of T cell receptor beta chains from one sample in a study of T cells in Graves' hyperthyroidism and ophthalmopathy. TCRdb called the multiplex PCR reads again in MiXCR, with one record for every CDR3 protein. The sample records some 360,000 distinct CDR3 sequences, approximately 15% being singletons. The sample was blood. Every receptor here comes from a woman aged 55 to 70 with Graves' hyperthyroidism. The CDR3 runs from the conserved cysteine through the conserved F or W.

J gene,V gene,CDR3 protein
TRBJ2-7,TRBV9,CASSVGLGGSPYEQYF
TRBJ2-2,TRBV7-9,CASSPQPGTGKTNTGELFF
TRBJ1-1,TRBV18,CASSPQAATEAFF
TRBJ1-2,TRBV2,CASSVGAGSGYTF
TRBJ2-7,TRBV6-1,CASSVLRGNEQYF
TRBJ2-5,TRBV7-3,CASSLKGGVTKETQYF
TRBJ2-2,TRBV20-1,CSAMGAMGTGELFF
TRBJ2-1,TRBV27,CASRHRGNEQFF
TRBJ2-3,TRBV20-1,CSAMTSGSTDTQYF
TRBJ2-3,TRBV5-1,CASSRYTDTQYF
TRBJ1-3,TRBV19,CASRTHGQGGSAGNTIYF
TRBJ2-1,TRBV7-3,CASSLAGSFNEQFF
TRBJ1-1,TRBV5-5,CASSLMGYSGNTEAFF
TRBJ2-7,TRBV13,CASRPQGVSEQYF
TRBJ1-1,TRBV28,CASSLSDSLWSEAFF
TRBJ2-5,TRBV4-1,CASSYDYKETQYF
TRBJ2-3,TRBV12-3/TRBV12-4,CASSPEGLSTDTQYF
TRBJ2-1,TRBV5-6,CASTRLAGGPEQFF
TRBJ2-1,TRBV6-1,CASSLRDSNEQFF
TRBJ2-1,TRBV5-1,CASSSGLAGETDEQFF
TRBJ2-6,TRBV6-1,CASRDRLKGANVLTF
TRBJ2-3,TRBV3-1,CASSQGGSGRDTQYF
TRBJ1-5,TRBV28,CASSSDRAQPQHF
TRBJ1-1,TRBV7-6,CASSSEWFMNTEAFF
TRBJ1-2,TRBV25-1,CASSARTGVAGYTF
TRBJ2-2,TRBV29-1,CSVEDRGRTGELFF
TRBJ2-7,TRBV10-3,CAISAGQGYEQYF
TRBJ2-3,TRBV12-3/TRBV12-4,CAMGTQSTDTQYF
TRBJ1-2,TRBV30,CAWSAGTDYGYTF
TRBJ2-5,TRBV29-1,CNVEVGPTGTQYF
TRBJ2-7,TRBV4-1,CASSQEKGSYEQYF
TRBJ1-2,TRBV2,CASSFRGQGDGYTF
TRBJ2-1,TRBV7-3,CASSLSGTGNEQFF
TRBJ2-5,TRBV11-3,CASSLRGKSGQETQYF
TRBJ1-5,TRBV10-3,CASGAGAGDQPQHF
TRBJ2-1,TRBV12-3/TRBV12-4,CASSTRNNEQFF
TRBJ1-2,TRBV6-4,CASSDGTGTGYTF
TRBJ2-7,TRBV7-9,CASSPLAGPYEQYF
TRBJ2-3,TRBV9,CASSVGGSLSDTQYF
TRBJ1-3,TRBV3-1,CASSHHRGAGNTIYF
TRBJ2-2,TRBV7-9,CASRSGTVNTGELFF